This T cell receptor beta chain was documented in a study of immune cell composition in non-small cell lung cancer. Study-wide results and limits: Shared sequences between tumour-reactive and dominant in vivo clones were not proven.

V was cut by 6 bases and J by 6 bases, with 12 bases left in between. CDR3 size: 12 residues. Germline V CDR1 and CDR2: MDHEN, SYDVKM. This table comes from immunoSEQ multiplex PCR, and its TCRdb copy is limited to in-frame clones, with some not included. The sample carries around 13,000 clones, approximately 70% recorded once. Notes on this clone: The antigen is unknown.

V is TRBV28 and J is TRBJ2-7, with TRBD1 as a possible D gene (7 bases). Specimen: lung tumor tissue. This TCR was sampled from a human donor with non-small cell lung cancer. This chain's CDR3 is CASREGASEQYF. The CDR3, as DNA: TGTGCCAGCAGGGAGGGGGCAAGCGAGCAGTACTTC. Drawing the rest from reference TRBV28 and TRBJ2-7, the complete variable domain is DVKVTQSSRYLVKRTGEKVFLECVQDMDHENMFWYRQDPGLGLRLIYFSYDVKMKEKGDIPEGYSVSREKKERFSLILESASTNQTSMYLCASREGASEQYFGPGTRLTVT.